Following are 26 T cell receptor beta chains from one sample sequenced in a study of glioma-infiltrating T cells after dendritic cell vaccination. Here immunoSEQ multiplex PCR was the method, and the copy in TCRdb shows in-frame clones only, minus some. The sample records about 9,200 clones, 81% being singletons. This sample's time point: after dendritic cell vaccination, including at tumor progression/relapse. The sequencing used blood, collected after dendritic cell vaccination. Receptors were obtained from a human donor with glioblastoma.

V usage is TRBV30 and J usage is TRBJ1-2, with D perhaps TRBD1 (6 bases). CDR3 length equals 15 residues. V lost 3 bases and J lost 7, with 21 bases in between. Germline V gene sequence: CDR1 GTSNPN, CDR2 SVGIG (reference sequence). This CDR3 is CAWSPKGGRLGGYTF. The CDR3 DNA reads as TGTGCCTGGAGCCCAAAAGGGGGACGGTTAGGTGGCTACACCTTC.

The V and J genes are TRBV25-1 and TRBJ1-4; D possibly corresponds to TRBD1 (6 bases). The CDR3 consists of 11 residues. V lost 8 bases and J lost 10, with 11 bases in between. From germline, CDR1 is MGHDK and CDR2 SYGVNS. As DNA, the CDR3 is TGTGCCAGCTCGCAGGGGAGAAAACTGTTTTTT. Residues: CASSQGRKLFF.

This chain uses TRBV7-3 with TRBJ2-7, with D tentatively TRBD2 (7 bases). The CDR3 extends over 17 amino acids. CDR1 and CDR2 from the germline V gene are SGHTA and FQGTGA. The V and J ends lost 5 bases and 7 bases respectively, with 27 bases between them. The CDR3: CASSNLAGAPATGEQYF. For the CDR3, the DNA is TGTGCCAGCAGCAATTTGGCGGGGGCGCCCGCTACGGGTGAGCAGTACTTC.

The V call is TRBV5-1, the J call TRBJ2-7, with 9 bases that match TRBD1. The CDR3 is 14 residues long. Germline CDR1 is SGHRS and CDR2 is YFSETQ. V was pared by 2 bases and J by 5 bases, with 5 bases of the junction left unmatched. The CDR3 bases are TGCGCCAGCAGCTTCAGGACAGGGGTCCACGAGCAGTACTTC. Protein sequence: CASSFRTGVHEQYF. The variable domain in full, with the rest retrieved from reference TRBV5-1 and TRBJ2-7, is KAGVTQTPRYLIKTRGQQVTLSCSPISGHRSVSWYQQTPGQGLQFLFEYFSETQRNKGNFPGRFSGRQFSNSRSEMNVSTLELGDSALYLCASSFRTGVHEQYFGPGTRLTVT.

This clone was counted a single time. The CDR3 is CAGGGGLGYEQYF. The CDR3 DNA reads as TGTGCCGGCGGGGGCGGTCTGGGATACGAGCAGTACTTC. The rearrangement joins TRBV2 to TRBJ2-7; weak D call: TRBD2 (7 bases). The germline gives CDR1 SNHLY, CDR2 FYNNEI. This CDR3 is built from 13 residues. Trimming removed 11 bases at V and 4 bases at J, with 18 bases between.

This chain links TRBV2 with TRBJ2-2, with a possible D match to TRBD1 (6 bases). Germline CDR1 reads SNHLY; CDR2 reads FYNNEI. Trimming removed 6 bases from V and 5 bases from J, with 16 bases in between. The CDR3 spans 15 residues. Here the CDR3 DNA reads TGTGCCAGCAGAGCAGGGGTGGGTGAGACCGGGGAGCTGTTTTTT. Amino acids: CASRAGVGETGELFF.

The CDR3 coding sequence is TGTGCCAGCAGCACGCGGACAGGACGCGAGCAGTACTTC. Translating it yields CASSTRTGREQYF. The chain employs TRBV7-2 and TRBJ2-7, with TRBD1 matching over 7 bases. Unmatched junction bases numbered 7, after V lost 5 bases and J lost 6 bases. The CDR3 consists of 13 residues. The V gene's germline CDR1 is SGHTA and CDR2 FQGNSA.

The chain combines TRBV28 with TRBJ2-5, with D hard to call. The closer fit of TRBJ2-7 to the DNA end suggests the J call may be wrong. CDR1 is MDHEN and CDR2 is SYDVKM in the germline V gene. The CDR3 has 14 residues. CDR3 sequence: CASSPWRRIYEQYF. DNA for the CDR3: TGTGCCAGCTCGCCCTGGCGGAGAATCTACGAGCAGTACTTC.

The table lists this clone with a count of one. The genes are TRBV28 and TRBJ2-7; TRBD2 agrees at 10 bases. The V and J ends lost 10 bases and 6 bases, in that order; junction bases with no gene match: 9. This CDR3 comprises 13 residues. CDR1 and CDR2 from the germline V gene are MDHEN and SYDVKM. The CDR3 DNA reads TGTGCCACTTCGTTAGCGGGAGGTTCCGAGCAGTACTTC. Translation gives CATSLAGGSEQYF. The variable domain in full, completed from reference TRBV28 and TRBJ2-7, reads DVKVTQSSRYLVKRTGEKVFLECVQDMDHENMFWYRQDPGLGLRLIYFSYDVKMKEKGDIPEGYSVSREKKERFSLILESASTNQTSMYLCATSLAGGSEQYFGPGTRLTVT.

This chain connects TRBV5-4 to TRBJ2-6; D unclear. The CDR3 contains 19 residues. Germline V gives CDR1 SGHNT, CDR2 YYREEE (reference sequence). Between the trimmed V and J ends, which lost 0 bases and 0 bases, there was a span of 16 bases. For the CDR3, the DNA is TGTGCCAGCAGCTTGGGGTGGGCGCTCGGCCGCTCTGGGGCCAACGTCCTGACTTTC. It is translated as CASSLGWALGRSGANVLTF.

CDR3 nucleotide sequence: TGTGCCAGCTCCCGGACTAGCGGGAGCACCGGGGAGCTGTTTTTT. As protein: CASSRTSGSTGELFF. The chain recombines TRBV18 with TRBJ2-2; TRBD2 matches 13 bases. CDR1 is KGHSH, CDR2 LQKENI, per germline. V lost 6 bases and J lost 4; bases outside the gene matches: 2. The CDR3 sequence is 15 residues long.

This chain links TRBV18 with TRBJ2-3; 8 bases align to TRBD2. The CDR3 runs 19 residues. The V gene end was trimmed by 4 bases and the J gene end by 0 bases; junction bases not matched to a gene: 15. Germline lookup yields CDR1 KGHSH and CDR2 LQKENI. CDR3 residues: CASSRIPGTRGTSTDTQYF. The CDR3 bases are TGTGCCAGCTCACGAATTCCCGGGACTAGAGGGACTAGCACAGATACGCAGTATTTT.

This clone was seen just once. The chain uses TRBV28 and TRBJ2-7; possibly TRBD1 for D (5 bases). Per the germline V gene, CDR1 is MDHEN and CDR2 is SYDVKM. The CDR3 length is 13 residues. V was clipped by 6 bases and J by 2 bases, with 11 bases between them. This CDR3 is CASRSDSTYEQYF. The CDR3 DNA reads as TGTGCCAGCAGGTCCGACAGCACCTACGAGCAGTACTTC.

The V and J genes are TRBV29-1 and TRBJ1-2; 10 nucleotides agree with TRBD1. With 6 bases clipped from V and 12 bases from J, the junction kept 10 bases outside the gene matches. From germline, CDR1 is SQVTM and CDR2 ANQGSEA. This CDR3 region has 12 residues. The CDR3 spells CSVPGTGEVDTF. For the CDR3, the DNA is TGCAGCGTCCCCGGGACAGGGGAAGTCGACACCTTC.

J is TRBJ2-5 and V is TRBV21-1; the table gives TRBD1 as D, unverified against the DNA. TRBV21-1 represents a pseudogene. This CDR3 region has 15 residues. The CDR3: CASSRGRQGWETQYF. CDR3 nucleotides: TGTGCCAGCAGCCGGGGGAGACAGGGCTGGGAGACCCAGTACTTC.

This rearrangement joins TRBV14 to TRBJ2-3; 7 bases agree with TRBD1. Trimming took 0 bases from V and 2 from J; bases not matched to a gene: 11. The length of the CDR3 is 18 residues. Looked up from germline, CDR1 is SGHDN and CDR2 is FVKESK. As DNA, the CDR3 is TGTGCCAGCAGCCAAGACTCCGTGACAGGGTCGGTCACAGATACGCAGTATTTT. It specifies CASSQDSVTGSVTDTQYF.

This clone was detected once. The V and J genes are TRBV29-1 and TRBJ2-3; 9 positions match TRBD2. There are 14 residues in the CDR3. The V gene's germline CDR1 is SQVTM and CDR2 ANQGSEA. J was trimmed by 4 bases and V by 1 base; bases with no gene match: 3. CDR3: CSVEGGRGADTQYF. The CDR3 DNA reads TGCAGCGTTGAAGGCGGGAGGGGTGCAGATACGCAGTATTTT.

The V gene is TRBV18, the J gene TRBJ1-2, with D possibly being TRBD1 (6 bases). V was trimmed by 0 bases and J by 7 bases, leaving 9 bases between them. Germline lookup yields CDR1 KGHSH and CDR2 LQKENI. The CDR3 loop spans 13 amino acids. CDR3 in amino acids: CASSPPTGPGYTF. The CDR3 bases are TGTGCCAGCTCACCACCTACAGGGCCTGGCTACACCTTC.

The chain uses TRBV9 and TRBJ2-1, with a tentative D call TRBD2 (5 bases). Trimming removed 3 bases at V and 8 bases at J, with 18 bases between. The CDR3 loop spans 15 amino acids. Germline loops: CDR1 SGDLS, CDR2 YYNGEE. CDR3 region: CASSARGIKGHEQFF. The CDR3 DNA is TGTGCCAGCAGCGCCCGGGGAATTAAAGGCCATGAGCAGTTCTTC. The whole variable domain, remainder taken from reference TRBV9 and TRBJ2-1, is DSGVTQTPKHLITATGQRVTLRCSPRSGDLSVYWYQQSLDQGLQFLIQYYNGEERAKGNILERFSAQQFPDLHSELNLSSLELGDSALYFCASSARGIKGHEQFFGPGTRLTVL.

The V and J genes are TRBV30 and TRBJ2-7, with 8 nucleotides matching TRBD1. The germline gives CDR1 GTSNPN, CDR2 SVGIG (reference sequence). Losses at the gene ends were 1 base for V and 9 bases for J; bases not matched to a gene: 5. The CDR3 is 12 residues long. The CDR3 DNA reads TGTGCCTGGAGTGAGGGCAGGGGGCGGCAGTACTTC. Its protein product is CAWSEGRGRQYF.

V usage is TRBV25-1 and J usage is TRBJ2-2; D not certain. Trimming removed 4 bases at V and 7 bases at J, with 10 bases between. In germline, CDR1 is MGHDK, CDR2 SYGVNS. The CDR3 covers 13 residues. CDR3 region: CASSGVENGELFF. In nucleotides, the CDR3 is TGTGCCAGCAGTGGAGTGGAGAACGGGGAGCTGTTTTTT.

DNA for the CDR3: TGTGCCAGCAGCTTAGATATAATTTTCAATGAGCAGTTCTTC. This gives the protein CASSLDIIFNEQFF. The rearrangement joins TRBV11-2 to TRBJ2-1; D not resolved. The germline V gene encodes CDR1 SGHAT and CDR2 FQNNGV. The length of the CDR3 is 14 residues. V was cut by 0 bases and J by 6 bases, with 9 bases left in between.

The CDR3 sequence: CASSLQAGYGYTF. The CDR3 DNA reads TGTGCCAGCAGCTTACAGGCAGGGTATGGCTACACCTTC. The rearrangement links TRBV7-2 to TRBJ1-2; weak D call: TRBD1 (5 bases). Germline CDR1 SGHTA, CDR2 FQGNSA. V was pared by 2 bases and J by 5 bases, with 9 bases between. CDR3 size: 13 residues.

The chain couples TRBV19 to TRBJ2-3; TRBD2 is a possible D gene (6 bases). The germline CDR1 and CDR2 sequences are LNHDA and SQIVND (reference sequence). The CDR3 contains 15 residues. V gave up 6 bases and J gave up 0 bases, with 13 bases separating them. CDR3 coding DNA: TGTGCCAGTAGAGAGCGGGCCCCTAGCACAGATACGCAGTATTTT. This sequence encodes CASRERAPSTDTQYF.

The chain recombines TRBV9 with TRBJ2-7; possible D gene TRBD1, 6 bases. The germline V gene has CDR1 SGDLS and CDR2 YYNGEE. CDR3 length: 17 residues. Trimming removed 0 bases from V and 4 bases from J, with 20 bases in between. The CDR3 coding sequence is TGTGCCAGCAGCGTAGACCATTCACAGGGCGTGAAGTACGAGCAGTACTTC. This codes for CASSVDHSQGVKYEQYF.

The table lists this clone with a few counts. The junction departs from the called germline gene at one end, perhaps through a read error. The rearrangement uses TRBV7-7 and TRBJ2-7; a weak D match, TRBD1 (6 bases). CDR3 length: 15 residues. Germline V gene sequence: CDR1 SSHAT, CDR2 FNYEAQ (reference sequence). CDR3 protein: CASSIGPDSTYEQYF. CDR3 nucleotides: TGTGCTAGCAGCATCGGCCCGGACAGCACCTACGAGCAGTACTTC. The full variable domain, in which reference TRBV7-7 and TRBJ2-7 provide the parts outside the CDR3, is GAGVSQSPRYKVTKRGQDVTLRCDPISSHATLYWYQQALGQGPEFLTYFNYEAQPDKSGLPSDRFSAERPEGSISTLTIQRTEQRDSAMYRCASSIGPDSTYEQYFGPGTRLTVT.